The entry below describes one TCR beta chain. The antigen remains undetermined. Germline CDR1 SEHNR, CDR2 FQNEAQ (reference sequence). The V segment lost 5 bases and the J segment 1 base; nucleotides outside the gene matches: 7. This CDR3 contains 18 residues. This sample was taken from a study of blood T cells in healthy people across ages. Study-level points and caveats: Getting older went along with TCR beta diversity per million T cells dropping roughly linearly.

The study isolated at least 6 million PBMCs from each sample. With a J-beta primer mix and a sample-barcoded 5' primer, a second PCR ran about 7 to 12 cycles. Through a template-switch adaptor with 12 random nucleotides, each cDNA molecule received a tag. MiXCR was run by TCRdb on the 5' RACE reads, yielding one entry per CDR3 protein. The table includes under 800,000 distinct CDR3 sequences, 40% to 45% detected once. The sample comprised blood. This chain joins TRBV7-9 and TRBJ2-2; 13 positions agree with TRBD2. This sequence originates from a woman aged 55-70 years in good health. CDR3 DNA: TGTGCCAGCAGCGCGACCGGGACTAGCGGGAAGAACACCGGGGAGCTGTTTTTT. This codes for CASSATGTSGKNTGELFF.